A single T cell receptor (beta chain) is shown here with its context. Alongside a J-beta primer mix, a sample-barcoded 5' primer served in a second PCR lasting about 6 to 12 cycles. TCRdb re-analysed the 5' RACE reads in MiXCR, keeping a single row per CDR3 protein. The sample has some 1.7 million distinct CDR3 sequences, about 30% seen once. This sample is part of a study of blood T cells in healthy people across ages. Germline trimming cut 5 bases from V and 3 bases from J; bases unmatched to any gene: 5. The CDR3 contains 14 residues. CDR1 MDHEN and CDR2 SYDVKM come from the germline V gene. Sequencing was done on a sample of blood. The chain links TRBV28 to TRBJ2-5; 8 nucleotides match TRBD1. This TCR derives from a young woman in good health. This CDR3 reads CASSTGGAEETQYF. The CDR3 bases are TGTGCCAGCAGTACAGGGGGTGCTGAAGAGACCCAGTACTTC.